This T cell receptor (beta chain) was profiled in a study of blood T cell repertoires in COVID-19. Study at large: Sources were T cells, B-cell-depleted T cells, or PBMCs; the material itself was cDNA or gDNA.

Trimming pared 4 bases from V and 5 bases from J, leaving 14 bases between. Germline assignment: CDR1 MNHEY and CDR2 SVGAGI. CDR3 length: 14 amino acids. Patients from Seattle were sampled longitudinally, starting during active infection. Per the authors' pipeline: Amplified reference gene primers provided the basis for estimating nucleated cell counts. Measured with immunoSEQ multiplex PCR; TCRdb has only the in-frame clones, and not every one. V and J calls and clone size are given by that table; D and trimming were obtained from the DNA. The data show 110,000 to 150,000 clones, 70% to 80% seen once.

Sequencing used peripheral blood. This clonotype was obtained from a woman in her sixties or seventies with COVID-19, enrolled during active disease. The rearrangement links TRBV6-5 to TRBJ1-1, with D unresolved. CDR3 sequence reads: CASSSTRARTEAFF. The CDR3 nucleotides are TGTGCCAGCAGTTCCACGAGGGCCAGAACTGAAGCTTTCTTT.